A selection of T cell receptor beta chains follows, all from one sample in a study of T cells in Graves' hyperthyroidism and ophthalmopathy. In TCRdb, the multiplex PCR reads were re-called with MiXCR into one record per CDR3 protein. Found here are about 360,000 distinct CDR3 sequences, around 14% of them singletons; the top ten hold around 9.2%. The sequenced sample consisted of blood. The receptors originated from a woman between 18 and 29 years old with Graves' hyperthyroidism. Each CDR3 is given with its conserved first and last residue. Each record gives: J gene, D gene, V gene, clone size, CDR3 protein, CDR3 DNA. A D gene is named only where the DNA matches it firmly. A clone size is listed for some rows: how often the clone was seen (once, few, many), or a class if it is expanded.

j_call: TRBJ1-1
d_call: .
v_call: TRBV5-1
clone_size: many
cdr3_aa: CASSLGGQVPTRYTEAFF
cdr3_nt: TGCGCCAGCAGCTTGGGGGGGCAGGTACCTACGAGATACACTGAAGCTTTCTTT

j_call: TRBJ1-5
d_call: .
v_call: TRBV28
clone_size: many
cdr3_aa: CASSGPGADQLQHF
cdr3_nt: TGTGCCAGCAGTGGTCCAGGGGCGGATCAGCTCCAGCATTTT

j_call: TRBJ2-7
d_call: TRBD2
v_call: TRBV7-9
clone_size: few
cdr3_aa: CASSLERGVKSFKYEQYF
cdr3_nt: TGTGCCAGCAGCTTAGAGCGGGGGGTTAAGAGTTTTAAGTACGAGCAGTACTTC

j_call: TRBJ1-1
d_call: .
v_call: TRBV6-6
clone_size: .
cdr3_aa: CASSYSGRETEAFF
cdr3_nt: TGTGCCAGCAGTTACTCTGGGAGGGAGACTGAAGCTTTCTTT

j_call: TRBJ1-1
d_call: TRBD1
v_call: TRBV11-2
clone_size: many
cdr3_aa: CASSFHQGVEAFF
cdr3_nt: TGTGCCAGCAGCTTCCATCAGGGGGTTGAAGCTTTCTTT

j_call: TRBJ2-1
d_call: TRBD2
v_call: TRBV5-4
clone_size: few
cdr3_aa: CASSFRGVGEQFF
cdr3_nt: TGTGCCAGCAGCTTTCGGGGGGTGGGTGAGCAGTTCTTC

j_call: TRBJ2-1
d_call: TRBD2
v_call: TRBV7-2
clone_size: many
cdr3_aa: CASSFLAGGPHEQFF
cdr3_nt: TGTGCCAGCAGCTTCCTAGCGGGAGGGCCCCATGAGCAGTTCTTC

j_call: TRBJ1-5
d_call: TRBD1
v_call: TRBV28
clone_size: many
cdr3_aa: CASISSDRTNQPQHF
cdr3_nt: TGTGCCAGCATCTCCTCGGACAGGACAAATCAGCCCCAGCATTTT

j_call: TRBJ1-5
d_call: .
v_call: TRBV27
clone_size: few
cdr3_aa: CASSLLGVGRPQHF
cdr3_nt: TGTGCCAGCAGTTTATTGGGGGTGGGTCGGCCCCAGCATTTT

j_call: TRBJ2-7
d_call: .
v_call: TRBV20-1
clone_size: few
cdr3_aa: CSAPAGRRPYEQYF
cdr3_nt: TGCAGTGCGCCGGCCGGACGGAGGCCCTACGAGCAGTACTTC

j_call: TRBJ2-7
d_call: TRBD2
v_call: TRBV28
clone_size: .
cdr3_aa: CASSTGLAGGPGSAQYF
cdr3_nt: TGTGCCAGCAGTACAGGACTAGCGGGGGGGCCCGGCTCCGCGCAGTACTTC

j_call: TRBJ1-2
d_call: .
v_call: TRBV28
clone_size: many
cdr3_aa: CASSAGNYGYTF
cdr3_nt: TGTGCCAGCAGTGCAGGGAACTATGGCTACACCTTC

j_call: TRBJ1-4
d_call: .
v_call: TRBV12-3/TRBV12-4
clone_size: .
cdr3_aa: CASSLIPGHNNEKLFF
cdr3_nt: TGTGCCAGCAGTTTAATACCGGGACATAATAATGAAAAACTGTTTTTT

j_call: TRBJ2-1
d_call: TRBD2
v_call: TRBV20-1
clone_size: few
cdr3_aa: CSARDTGGGNFSSYNEQFF
cdr3_nt: TGCAGTGCTAGAGATACCGGCGGGGGGAATTTTAGCTCCTACAATGAGCAGTTCTTC

j_call: TRBJ2-5
d_call: .
v_call: TRBV5-5
clone_size: many
cdr3_aa: CASSFSRRGGGETQYF
cdr3_nt: TGTGCCAGCAGCTTCTCCCGGAGGGGAGGCGGTGAGACCCAGTACTTC

j_call: TRBJ1-2
d_call: TRBD1
v_call: TRBV6-2/TRBV6-3
clone_size: .
cdr3_aa: CASSRGQGVYGYTF
cdr3_nt: TGTGCCAGCAGCCGGGGACAGGGGGTTTATGGCTACACCTTC

j_call: TRBJ2-1
d_call: TRBD1
v_call: TRBV5-1
clone_size: many
cdr3_aa: CASSSIPQGIAYNEQFF
cdr3_nt: TGCGCCAGCAGCTCGATTCCACAGGGGATAGCCTACAATGAGCAGTTCTTC

j_call: TRBJ1-2
d_call: TRBD1
v_call: TRBV4-3
clone_size: .
cdr3_aa: CASSRAGTGGFGYTF
cdr3_nt: TGCGCCAGCAGCCGGGCCGGGACAGGGGGCTTTGGCTACACCTTC

j_call: TRBJ1-6
d_call: .
v_call: TRBV6-1
clone_size: few
cdr3_aa: CASRRGNPGGAHF
cdr3_nt: TGTGCCAGCAGGAGGGGCAACCCGGGGGGGGCCCACTTT

j_call: TRBJ2-2
d_call: .
v_call: TRBV24-1
clone_size: many
cdr3_aa: CATRGTLNTGELFF
cdr3_nt: TGTGCCACCAGAGGGACGTTGAACACCGGGGAGCTGTTTTTT

j_call: TRBJ2-2
d_call: TRBD1
v_call: TRBV5-1
clone_size: many
cdr3_aa: CASSPMGQGRETGELFF
cdr3_nt: TGCGCCAGCAGCCCAATGGGACAGGGTCGTGAGACCGGGGAGCTGTTTTTT

j_call: TRBJ2-3
d_call: .
v_call: TRBV27
clone_size: many
cdr3_aa: CASRGQGLGTDTQYF
cdr3_nt: TGTGCCAGCAGGGGTCAGGGGCTTGGCACAGATACGCAGTATTTT

j_call: TRBJ2-7
d_call: .
v_call: TRBV14
clone_size: few
cdr3_aa: CASSPPPGNYEQYF
cdr3_nt: TGTGCCAGCAGCCCCCCCCCAGGAAACTACGAGCAGTACTTC

j_call: TRBJ1-3
d_call: TRBD1
v_call: TRBV28
clone_size: many
cdr3_aa: CASSLWGTGVDGNTIYF
cdr3_nt: TGTGCCAGCAGTTTATGGGGTACAGGGGTAGACGGAAACACCATATATTTT

j_call: TRBJ2-2
d_call: .
v_call: TRBV6-1
clone_size: once
cdr3_aa: CASGSTPNTGELFF
cdr3_nt: TGTGCCAGCGGATCAACTCCGAACACCGGAGAGCTGTTTTTT

j_call: TRBJ1-1
d_call: .
v_call: TRBV29-1
clone_size: few
cdr3_aa: CSVDGETAGAFF
cdr3_nt: TGCAGCGTTGACGGCGAGACGGCTGGAGCTTTCTTT

j_call: TRBJ1-6
d_call: .
v_call: TRBV5-1
clone_size: many
cdr3_aa: CASSYQFPSSPLHF
cdr3_nt: TGCGCCAGCAGCTACCAGTTTCCCAGTTCACCCCTCCACTTT

j_call: TRBJ1-1
d_call: .
v_call: TRBV7-9
clone_size: many
cdr3_aa: CASVLVGETEAFF
cdr3_nt: TGTGCCAGCGTTTTGGTCGGGGAAACTGAAGCTTTCTTT

j_call: TRBJ2-1
d_call: TRBD1
v_call: TRBV7-9
clone_size: many
cdr3_aa: CASSAKIGQGSDEQFF
cdr3_nt: TGTGCCAGCAGCGCCAAAATCGGACAGGGCAGCGATGAGCAGTTCTTC

j_call: TRBJ2-1
d_call: .
v_call: TRBV6-1
clone_size: many
cdr3_aa: CASSEIRLARSYNEQFF
cdr3_nt: TGTGCCAGCAGTGAGATTCGGCTAGCCCGCTCCTACAATGAGCAGTTCTTC

j_call: TRBJ1-3
d_call: .
v_call: TRBV6-1
clone_size: many
cdr3_aa: CASRTGNTIYF
cdr3_nt: TGTGCCAGCAGGACGGGGAACACCATATATTTT

j_call: TRBJ2-1
d_call: .
v_call: TRBV5-4
clone_size: many
cdr3_aa: CASSLDRETPLLNEQFF
cdr3_nt: TGTGCCAGCAGCTTGGACAGAGAGACACCACTCCTCAATGAGCAGTTCTTC

j_call: TRBJ2-2
d_call: .
v_call: TRBV30
clone_size: many
cdr3_aa: CACQAVPGGELFF
cdr3_nt: TGTGCCTGCCAAGCGGTCCCGGGCGGGGAGCTGTTTTTT

j_call: TRBJ2-1
d_call: TRBD2
v_call: TRBV20-1
clone_size: many
cdr3_aa: CSAPSGILAGGPVASYNEQFF
cdr3_nt: TGCAGTGCTCCTAGCGGTATCCTAGCGGGAGGGCCCGTTGCGTCTTACAATGAGCAGTTCTTC

j_call: TRBJ2-7
d_call: .
v_call: TRBV28
clone_size: many
cdr3_aa: CASSIRDKSYEQYF
cdr3_nt: TGTGCCAGCAGTATCCGGGACAAATCCTACGAGCAGTACTTC

j_call: TRBJ1-2
d_call: TRBD1
v_call: TRBV28
clone_size: many
cdr3_aa: CASSSYRGQYGYTF
cdr3_nt: TGTGCCAGCAGCTCATACCGGGGACAGTATGGCTACACCTTC

j_call: TRBJ2-7
d_call: TRBD2
v_call: TRBV4-2
clone_size: .
cdr3_aa: CGSSQGSSGSHEQYF
cdr3_nt: TGTGGCAGCAGCCAAGGATCTAGCGGGAGCCACGAGCAGTACTTC

j_call: TRBJ1-1
d_call: .
v_call: TRBV3-1
clone_size: many
cdr3_aa: CASSQDRGGLTEAFF
cdr3_nt: TGTGCCAGCAGCCAAGATCGGGGGGGTTTGACTGAAGCTTTCTTT

j_call: TRBJ1-1
d_call: .
v_call: TRBV4-3
clone_size: .
cdr3_aa: CASSQSRADKAFF
cdr3_nt: TGCGCCAGCAGCCAAAGCAGGGCCGATAAAGCTTTCTTT

j_call: TRBJ2-1
d_call: .
v_call: TRBV28
clone_size: many
cdr3_aa: CASSLNGERTGEQFF
cdr3_nt: TGTGCCAGCAGTTTAAACGGCGAGCGGACGGGTGAGCAGTTCTTC

j_call: TRBJ1-2
d_call: .
v_call: TRBV10-3
clone_size: .
cdr3_aa: CAISESPPGVGGYTF
cdr3_nt: TGTGCCATCAGTGAGTCCCCCCCGGGTGTTGGCGGCTACACCTTC

j_call: TRBJ1-3
d_call: TRBD1
v_call: TRBV9
clone_size: .
cdr3_aa: CASSAGGVGTGRSGNTIYF
cdr3_nt: TGTGCCAGCAGCGCCGGAGGAGTAGGGACAGGCCGCTCTGGAAACACCATATATTTT

j_call: TRBJ2-1
d_call: .
v_call: TRBV7-2
clone_size: many
cdr3_aa: CASGPPFSYNEQFF
cdr3_nt: TGTGCCAGCGGCCCACCTTTTTCCTACAATGAGCAGTTCTTC

j_call: TRBJ1-5
d_call: TRBD1
v_call: TRBV20-1
clone_size: many
cdr3_aa: CSAGTDRGDQPQHF
cdr3_nt: TGCAGTGCTGGAACGGACAGGGGGGATCAGCCCCAGCATTTT

j_call: TRBJ2-2
d_call: .
v_call: TRBV3-1
clone_size: many
cdr3_aa: CASSHSSFTGELFF
cdr3_nt: TGTGCCAGCAGCCACAGCAGCTTCACCGGGGAGCTGTTTTTT

j_call: TRBJ2-7
d_call: TRBD2
v_call: TRBV20-1
clone_size: many
cdr3_aa: CSASFLAGAYEQYF
cdr3_nt: TGCAGTGCTAGTTTCCTGGCGGGGGCCTACGAGCAGTACTTC

j_call: TRBJ2-7
d_call: .
v_call: TRBV20-1
clone_size: .
cdr3_aa: CSARVTRGFYEQYF
cdr3_nt: TGCAGTGCTAGAGTAACTAGAGGCTTCTACGAGCAGTACTTC

j_call: TRBJ2-2
d_call: .
v_call: TRBV7-9
clone_size: .
cdr3_aa: CASSSGRPPHTGELFF
cdr3_nt: TGTGCCAGCAGCTCGGGGCGGCCGCCCCACACCGGGGAGCTGTTTTTT

j_call: TRBJ2-4
d_call: .
v_call: TRBV15
clone_size: .
cdr3_aa: CATSHPGTATPKNIQYF
cdr3_nt: TGTGCCACCAGTCACCCTGGGACCGCTACTCCCAAAAACATTCAGTACTTC

j_call: TRBJ1-3
d_call: .
v_call: TRBV3-1
clone_size: many
cdr3_aa: CASSPGPGAGNTIYF
cdr3_nt: TGTGCCAGCAGCCCCGGCCCAGGGGCTGGAAACACCATATATTTT

j_call: TRBJ1-5
d_call: TRBD1
v_call: TRBV28
clone_size: many
cdr3_aa: CASSLGQGARLQPQHF
cdr3_nt: TGTGCCAGCAGTTTAGGACAGGGGGCCCGCTTGCAGCCCCAGCATTTT

j_call: TRBJ1-1
d_call: .
v_call: TRBV5-1
clone_size: many
cdr3_aa: CASSLDTRGNTEAFF
cdr3_nt: TGCGCCAGCAGCTTGGATACCAGGGGGAACACTGAAGCTTTCTTT

j_call: TRBJ2-7
d_call: TRBD2
v_call: TRBV20-1
clone_size: many
cdr3_aa: CSAPGTSGRREQYF
cdr3_nt: TGCAGTGCCCCGGGGACTAGCGGGAGGAGAGAGCAGTACTTC

j_call: TRBJ2-7
d_call: TRBD2
v_call: TRBV6-1
clone_size: many
cdr3_aa: CASSEGGLAGVHYEQYF
cdr3_nt: TGTGCCAGCAGTGAAGGCGGACTAGCGGGAGTACACTACGAGCAGTACTTC

j_call: TRBJ1-1
d_call: .
v_call: TRBV28
clone_size: .
cdr3_aa: CASSASTRATEAFF
cdr3_nt: TGTGCCAGCAGTGCCAGCACGAGGGCCACTGAAGCTTTCTTT

j_call: TRBJ1-1
d_call: TRBD1
v_call: TRBV19
clone_size: many
cdr3_aa: CASSMQGAETEAFF
cdr3_nt: TGTGCCAGTAGTATGCAGGGGGCAGAAACTGAAGCTTTCTTT

j_call: TRBJ2-7
d_call: .
v_call: TRBV6-1
clone_size: .
cdr3_aa: CASSTSGTLYEQYF
cdr3_nt: TGTGCCAGCAGCACCTCAGGGACCCTCTACGAGCAGTACTTC